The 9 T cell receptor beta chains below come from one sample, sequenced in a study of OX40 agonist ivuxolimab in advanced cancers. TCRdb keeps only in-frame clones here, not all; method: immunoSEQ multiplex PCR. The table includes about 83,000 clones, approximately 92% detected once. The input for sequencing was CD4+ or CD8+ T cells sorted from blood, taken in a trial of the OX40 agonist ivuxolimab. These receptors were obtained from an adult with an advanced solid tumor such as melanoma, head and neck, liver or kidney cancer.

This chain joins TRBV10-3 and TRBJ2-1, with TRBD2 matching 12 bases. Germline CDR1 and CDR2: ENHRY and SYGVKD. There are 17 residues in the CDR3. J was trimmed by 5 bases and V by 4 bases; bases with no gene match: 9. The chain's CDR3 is CAISVFWTSGEHNEQFF. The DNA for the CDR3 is TGTGCCATCAGTGTGTTTTGGACTAGCGGGGAGCACAATGAGCAGTTCTTC.

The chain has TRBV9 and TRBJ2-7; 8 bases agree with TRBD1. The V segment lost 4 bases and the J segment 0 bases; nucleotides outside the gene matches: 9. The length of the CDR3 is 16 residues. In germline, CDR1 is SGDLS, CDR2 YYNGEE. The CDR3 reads CASSHSRTGTSYEQYF. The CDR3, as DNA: TGTGCCAGCAGCCATTCCAGGACAGGGACCTCCTACGAGCAGTACTTC.

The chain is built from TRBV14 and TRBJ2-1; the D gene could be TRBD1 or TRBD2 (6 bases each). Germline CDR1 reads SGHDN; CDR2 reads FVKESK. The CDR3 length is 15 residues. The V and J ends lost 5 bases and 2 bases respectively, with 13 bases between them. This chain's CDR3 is CASSFHREAYNEQFF. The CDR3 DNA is TGTGCCAGCAGCTTCCACAGGGAGGCCTACAATGAGCAGTTCTTC.

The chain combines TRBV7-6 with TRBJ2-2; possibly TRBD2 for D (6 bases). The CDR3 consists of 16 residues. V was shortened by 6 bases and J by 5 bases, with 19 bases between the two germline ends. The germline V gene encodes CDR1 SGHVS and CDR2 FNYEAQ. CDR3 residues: CASRPRASEETGELFF. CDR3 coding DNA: TGTGCCAGCAGGCCCCGGGCTAGCGAGGAAACCGGGGAGCTGTTTTTT.

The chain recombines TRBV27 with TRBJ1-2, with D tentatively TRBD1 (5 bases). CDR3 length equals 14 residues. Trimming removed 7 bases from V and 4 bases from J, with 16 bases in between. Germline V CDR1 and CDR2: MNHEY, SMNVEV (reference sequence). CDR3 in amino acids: CASTPGGGSYGYTF. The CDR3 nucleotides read TGTGCCAGCACTCCTGGTGGGGGGTCCTATGGCTACACCTTC.

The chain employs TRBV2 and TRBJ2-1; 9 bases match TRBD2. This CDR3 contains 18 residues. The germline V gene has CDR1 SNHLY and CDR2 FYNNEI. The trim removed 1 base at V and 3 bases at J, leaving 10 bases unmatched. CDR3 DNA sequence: TGTGCCAGCAGTGAAGTTCGCCTAGCGGGGACTTACTACAATGAGCAGTTCTTC. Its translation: CASSEVRLAGTYYNEQFF.

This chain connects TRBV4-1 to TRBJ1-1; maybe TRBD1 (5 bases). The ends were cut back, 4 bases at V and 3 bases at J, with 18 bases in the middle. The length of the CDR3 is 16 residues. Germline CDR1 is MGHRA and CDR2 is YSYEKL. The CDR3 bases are TGCGCCAGCAGCCGCGAGGGCGGGTTGGGGGACACTGAAGCTTTCTTT. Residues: CASSREGGLGDTEAFF.

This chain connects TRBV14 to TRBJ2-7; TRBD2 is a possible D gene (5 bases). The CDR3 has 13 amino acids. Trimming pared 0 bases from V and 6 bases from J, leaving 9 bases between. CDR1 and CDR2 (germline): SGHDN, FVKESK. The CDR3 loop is CASSQERAGEQYF. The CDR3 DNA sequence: TGTGCCAGCAGCCAAGAGAGGGCAGGCGAGCAGTACTTC.

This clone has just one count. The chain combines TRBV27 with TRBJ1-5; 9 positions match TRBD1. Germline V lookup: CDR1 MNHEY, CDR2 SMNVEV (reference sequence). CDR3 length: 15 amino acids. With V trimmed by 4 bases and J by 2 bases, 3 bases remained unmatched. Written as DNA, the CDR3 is TGTGCCAGCAGTTCGTGGGACAGGGGCAATCAGCCCCAGCATTTT. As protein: CASSSWDRGNQPQHF.